Below are 3 T cell receptor beta chains sequenced from a single sample in a study of OX40 agonist ivuxolimab in advanced cancers. Only in-frame clones appear in the TCRdb table, and some are missing; sequencing was by immunoSEQ multiplex PCR. Among tens of thousands of clones listed, around 90% were seen once. Sequenced here: CD4+ or CD8+ T cells sorted from blood, sampled in a trial of the OX40 agonist ivuxolimab. The receptors here all came from an adult with an advanced solid tumor such as melanoma, head and neck, liver or kidney cancer.

This clone was counted a few times. The chain uses TRBV7-2 and TRBJ2-1; D perhaps matches TRBD2 (5 bases). Per germline, CDR1 SGHTA and CDR2 FQGNSA. V was trimmed by 3 bases and J by 10 bases, leaving 16 bases between them. The CDR3 is made up of 14 amino acids. The CDR3 bases are TGTGCCAGCAGCTTGGCGGGTGCCATATTCGAGCAGTTCTTC. Translating it yields CASSLAGAIFEQFF.

V is TRBV5-1 and J is TRBJ2-1, with D perhaps TRBD2 (5 bases). The CDR3 is 15 residues long. The ends were cut back, 3 bases at V and 1 base at J, with 11 bases in the middle. Germline CDR1 and CDR2: SGHRS and YFSETQ. For the CDR3, the DNA is TGCGCCAGCAGCTATCTAGCCGGTTCCTACAATGAGCAGTTCTTC. Translation: CASSYLAGSYNEQFF.

This chain joins TRBV20-1 and TRBJ1-1; D is unresolved. This CDR3 contains 11 residues. Germline CDR1 DFQATT, CDR2 SNEGSKA (reference sequence). V lost 6 bases and J 1 base, leaving 6 bases between the germline ends. The CDR3 bases are TGCAGTGCCATGGGGAACACTGAAGCTTTCTTT. It specifies CSAMGNTEAFF.